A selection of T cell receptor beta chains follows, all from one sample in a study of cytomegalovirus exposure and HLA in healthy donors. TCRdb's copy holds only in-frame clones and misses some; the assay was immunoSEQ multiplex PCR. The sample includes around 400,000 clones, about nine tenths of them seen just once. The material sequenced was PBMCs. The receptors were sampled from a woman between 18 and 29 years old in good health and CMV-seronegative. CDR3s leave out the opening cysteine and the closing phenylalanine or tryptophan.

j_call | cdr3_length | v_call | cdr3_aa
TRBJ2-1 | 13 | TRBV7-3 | ASSSKLAGGGEQF
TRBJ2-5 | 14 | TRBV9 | ASSTRPRDREETQY
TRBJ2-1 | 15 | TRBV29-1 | SVEGGAGTGSYNEQF
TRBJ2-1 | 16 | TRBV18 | ASSRTSGGGGSYNEQF
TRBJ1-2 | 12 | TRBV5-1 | ASSAAAGVNGYT
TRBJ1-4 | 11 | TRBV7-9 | ATQHATNEKLF
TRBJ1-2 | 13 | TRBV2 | ASSDEGQGLLGYT
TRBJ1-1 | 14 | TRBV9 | ASSGGGAVKRNEAF
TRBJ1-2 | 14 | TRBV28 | ASSPTGTGDVYSYT
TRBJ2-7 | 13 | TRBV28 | ASSTPGQGRYEQY
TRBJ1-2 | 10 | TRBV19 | ALRQDFYGYT
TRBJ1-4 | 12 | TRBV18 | ASSPRGTNEKLF
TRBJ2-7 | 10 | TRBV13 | ASSPQDYKQY
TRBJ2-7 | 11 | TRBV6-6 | ASSGTAGYEQY
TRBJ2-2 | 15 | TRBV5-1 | ASSSWVAGVVTGELF
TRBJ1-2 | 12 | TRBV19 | ASTELGQFYGYT
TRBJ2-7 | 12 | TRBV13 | ASSLEAGSYEQY
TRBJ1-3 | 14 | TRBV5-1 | ASSLTGGGSGNTIY
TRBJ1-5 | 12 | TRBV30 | AWSRDRGNQPQH
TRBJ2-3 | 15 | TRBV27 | ASSFMYPGTSTDTQY
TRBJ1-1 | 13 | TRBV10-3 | AITSDRRRGTEAF